The TCR beta chain under discussion was sequenced for a study of blood T cell repertoires in COVID-19. Only in-frame clones appear in the TCRdb table, and some are missing; sequencing was by immunoSEQ multiplex PCR. The sample records hundreds of thousands of clones, 88% being singletons. Participants came from about 23 US areas, aged about 18 to 100 years. This CDR3 is built from 11 residues. In germline, CDR1 is DFQATT, CDR2 SNEGSKA (reference sequence). Trimming cost V 6 bases and J 5 bases, with 11 bases left between them. The chain has TRBV20-1 and TRBJ2-7, with D possibly TRBD2 on 6 matching bases. This TCR was recovered from a woman aged 60-70 years in a cohort exposed to, infected with or recovered from COVID-19 (not recorded which). Sequencing was performed on PBMCs or T cells enriched from blood (not recorded which). The CDR3 sequence is CSAPTRHEQYF. The DNA of the CDR3 is TGCAGTGCCCCGACTAGGCACGAGCAGTACTTC.